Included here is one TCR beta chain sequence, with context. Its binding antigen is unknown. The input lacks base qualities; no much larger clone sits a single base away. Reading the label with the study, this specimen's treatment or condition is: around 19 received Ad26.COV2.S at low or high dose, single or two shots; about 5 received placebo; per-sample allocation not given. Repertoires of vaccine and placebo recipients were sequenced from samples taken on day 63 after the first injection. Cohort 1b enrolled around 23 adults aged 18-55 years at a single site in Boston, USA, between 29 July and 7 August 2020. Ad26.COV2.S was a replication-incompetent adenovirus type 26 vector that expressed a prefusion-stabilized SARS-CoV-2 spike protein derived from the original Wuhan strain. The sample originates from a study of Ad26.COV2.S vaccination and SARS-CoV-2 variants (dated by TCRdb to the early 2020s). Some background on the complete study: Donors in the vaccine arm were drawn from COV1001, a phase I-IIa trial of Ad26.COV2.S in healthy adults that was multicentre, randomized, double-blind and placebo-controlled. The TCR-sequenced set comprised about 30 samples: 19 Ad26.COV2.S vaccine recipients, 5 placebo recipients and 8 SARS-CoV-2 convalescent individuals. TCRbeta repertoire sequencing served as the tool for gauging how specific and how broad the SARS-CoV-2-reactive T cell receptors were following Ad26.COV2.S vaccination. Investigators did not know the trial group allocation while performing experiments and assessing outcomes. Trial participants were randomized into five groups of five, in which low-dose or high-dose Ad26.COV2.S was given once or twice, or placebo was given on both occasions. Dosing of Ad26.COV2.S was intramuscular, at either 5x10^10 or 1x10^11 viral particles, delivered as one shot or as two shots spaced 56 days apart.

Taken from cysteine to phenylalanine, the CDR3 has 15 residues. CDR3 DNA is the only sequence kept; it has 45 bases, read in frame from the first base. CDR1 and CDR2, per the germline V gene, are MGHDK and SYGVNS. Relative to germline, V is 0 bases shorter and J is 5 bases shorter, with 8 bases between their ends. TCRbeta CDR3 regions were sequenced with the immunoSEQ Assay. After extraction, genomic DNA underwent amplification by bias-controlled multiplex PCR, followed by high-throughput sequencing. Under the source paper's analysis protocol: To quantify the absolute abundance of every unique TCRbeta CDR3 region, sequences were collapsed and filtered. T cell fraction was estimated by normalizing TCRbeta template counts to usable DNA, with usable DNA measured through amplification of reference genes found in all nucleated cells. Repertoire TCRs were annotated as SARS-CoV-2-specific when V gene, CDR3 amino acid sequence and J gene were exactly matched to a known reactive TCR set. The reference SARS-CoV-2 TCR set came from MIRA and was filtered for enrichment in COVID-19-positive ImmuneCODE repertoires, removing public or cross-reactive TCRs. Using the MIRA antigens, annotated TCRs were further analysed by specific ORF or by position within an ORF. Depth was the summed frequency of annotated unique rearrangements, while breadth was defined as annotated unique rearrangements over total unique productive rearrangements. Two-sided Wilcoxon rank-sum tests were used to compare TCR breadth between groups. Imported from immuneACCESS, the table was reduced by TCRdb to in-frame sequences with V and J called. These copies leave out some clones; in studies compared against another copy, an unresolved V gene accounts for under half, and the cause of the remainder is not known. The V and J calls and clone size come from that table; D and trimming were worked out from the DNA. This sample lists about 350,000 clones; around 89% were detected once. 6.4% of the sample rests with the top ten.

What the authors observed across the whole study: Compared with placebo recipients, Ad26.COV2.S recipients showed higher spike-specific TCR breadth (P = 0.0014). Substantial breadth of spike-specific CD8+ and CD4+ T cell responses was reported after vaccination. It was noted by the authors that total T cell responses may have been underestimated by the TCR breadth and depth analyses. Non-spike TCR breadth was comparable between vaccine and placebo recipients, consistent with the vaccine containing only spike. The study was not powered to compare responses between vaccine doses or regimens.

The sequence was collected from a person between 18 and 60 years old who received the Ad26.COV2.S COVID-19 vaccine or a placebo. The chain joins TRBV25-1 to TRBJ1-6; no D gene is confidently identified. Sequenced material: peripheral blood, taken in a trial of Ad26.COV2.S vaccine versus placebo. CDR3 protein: CASSEYFTDNSPLHF. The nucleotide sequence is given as TGTGCCAGCAGTGAATATTTCACAGATAATTCACCCCTCCACTTT.